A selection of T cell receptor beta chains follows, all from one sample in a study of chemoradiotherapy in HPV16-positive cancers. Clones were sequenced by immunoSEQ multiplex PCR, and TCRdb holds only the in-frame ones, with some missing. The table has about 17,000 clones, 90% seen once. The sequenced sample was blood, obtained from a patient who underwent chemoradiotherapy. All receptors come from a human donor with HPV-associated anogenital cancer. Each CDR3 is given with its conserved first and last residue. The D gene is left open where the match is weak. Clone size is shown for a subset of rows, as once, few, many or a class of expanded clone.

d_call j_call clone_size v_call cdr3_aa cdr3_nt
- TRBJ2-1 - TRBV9 CASSLEDGYNEQFF TGTGCCAGCAGCTTAGAGGACGGATACAATGAGCAGTTCTTC
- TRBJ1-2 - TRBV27 CASSLSPRASYPLYGYTF TGTGCCAGCAGTTTATCGCCCCGGGCCTCCTATCCCCTCTATGGCTACACCTTC
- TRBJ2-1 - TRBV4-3 CASSQRATTGTGDEQFF TGCGCCAGCAGCCAGAGGGCTACGACAGGAACTGGGGATGAGCAGTTCTTC
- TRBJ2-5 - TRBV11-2 CASSLERLRGRVETQYF TGTGCCAGCAGCTTAGAGAGGCTTAGGGGGAGGGTTGAGACCCAGTACTTC
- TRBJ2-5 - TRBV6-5 CASSSGSRTQYF TGTGCCAGCAGCTCTGGGTCGCGTACCCAGTACTTC
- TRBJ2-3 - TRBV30 CAWSGPGGDTQYF TGTGCCTGGAGTGGCCCGGGTGGTGATACGCAGTATTTT
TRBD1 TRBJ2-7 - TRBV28 CASSFGTVYEQYF TGTGCCAGCAGTTTTGGGACAGTCTACGAGCAGTACTTC
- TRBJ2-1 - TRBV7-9 CASSLSPQWNEQFF TGTGCCAGCAGCTTGTCCCCCCAGTGGAATGAGCAGTTCTTC
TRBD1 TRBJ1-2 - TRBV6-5 CASSFDATGIYGYTF TGTGCCAGCAGTTTCGACGCGACAGGGATCTATGGCTACACCTTC
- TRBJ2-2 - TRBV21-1 CASSKVREKDTGELFF TGTGCCAGCAGCAAAGTCCGGGAAAAGGACACCGGGGAGCTGTTTTTT
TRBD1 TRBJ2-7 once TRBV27 CASSFARGRDEQYF TGTGCCAGCAGTTTCGCCAGGGGGCGGGACGAGCAGTACTTC
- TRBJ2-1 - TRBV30 CAWKSGFKSSYNEQFF TGTGCCTGGAAATCAGGATTCAAAAGCTCCTACAATGAGCAGTTCTTC
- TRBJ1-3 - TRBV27 CASGTLMGKRNTIYF TGTGCCAGCGGCACCCTAATGGGCAAACGAAACACCATATATTTT
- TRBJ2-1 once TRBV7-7 CASSQEARALKQFF TGTGCCAGCAGCCAAGAAGCTAGGGCCTTGAAGCAGTTCTTC
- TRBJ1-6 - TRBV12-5 CASGLLTGTNGPNSPLHF TGTGCTAGTGGTTTGCTCACAGGCACGAATGGACCAAATTCACCCCTCCACTTT
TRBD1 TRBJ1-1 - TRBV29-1 CSVQGQGVTEAFF TGCAGCGTCCAAGGACAGGGGGTGACTGAAGCTTTCTTT
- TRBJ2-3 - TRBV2 CASSEAQGFFYTQYF TGTGCCAGCAGTGAAGCCCAGGGGTTCTTCTATACGCAGTATTTT
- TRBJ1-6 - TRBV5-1 CASSFSGGGDSPLHF TGCGCCAGCAGCTTTTCGGGGGGCGGGGATTCACCCCTCCACTTT